What follows are 24 T cell receptor beta chains derived from one specimen sequenced in a study of blood T cells in healthy people across ages. Combining a sample-barcoded 5' primer with a J-beta primer mix, a second PCR ran for roughly 6 to 12 cycles. TCRdb re-called the 5' RACE reads through MiXCR, storing one row per CDR3 protein. The table shows 1.5 million to 2 million distinct CDR3 sequences, with roughly a third occurring only once. Sequenced sample: blood. The receptors stem from a woman younger than 45 in good health.

This clonotype came up many times. This chain joins TRBV12-3 or TRBV12-4 and TRBJ2-7; 7 bases agree with TRBD2. The CDR3 spans 14 residues. The J segment lost 4 bases and the V segment lost 3 bases, leaving 6 bases of the junction unmatched. The CDR3 DNA is TGTGCCAGCAGTTTGAGGCTAGCGGAGTACGAGCAGTACTTC. This encodes CASSLRLAEYEQYF.

Many counts were recorded for this clonotype. The chain couples TRBV5-5 to TRBJ2-3, with D uncertain. The length of the CDR3 is 16 residues. V was clipped by 3 bases and J by 0 bases, with 14 bases between them. The V gene's germline CDR1 is SGHKS and CDR2 YYEKEE (reference sequence). In DNA, the CDR3 is TGTGCCAGCAGCTCCCGTCGGGCGGCTAGCACAGATACGCAGTATTTT. Translated, it gives CASSSRRAASTDTQYF.

This chain connects TRBV18 to TRBJ2-7, with D perhaps matching TRBD1 (6 bases). Trimming took off 8 bases at V and 3 bases at J, with 11 bases between the two ends. Germline values: CDR1 KGHSH, CDR2 LQKENI. CDR3 length: 12 residues. Written as DNA, the CDR3 is TGTGCCAGCCGAATAGGGGGCTACGAGCAGTACTTC. This sequence encodes CASRIGGYEQYF.

The chain carries TRBV28 and TRBJ1-2, with 9 bases lining up with TRBD1. Trimming removed 5 bases from V and 4 bases from J; junction bases left unmatched: 11. The CDR3 loop spans 16 amino acids. CDR1 and CDR2 (germline): MDHEN, SYDVKM. CDR3 residues: CASSRAGTGLGYGYTF. DNA of the CDR3: TGTGCCAGCAGTCGTGCCGGGACAGGGCTTGGCTATGGCTACACCTTC.

On this clonotype itself: A junction boundary mismatches the germline segment, possibly from a read error. The chain is built from TRBV6-5 and TRBJ2-4, with TRBD2 matching 8 bases. The J call could be wrong; TRBJ2-7 is a better fit for the DNA end. This CDR3 spans 16 amino acids. Germline V gene data show CDR1 as MNHEY and CDR2 as SVGAGI. As DNA, the CDR3 is TGTGCCAACAGTTACTCGGTTAGCGGGACCCCCTACGAGCAGTACTTC. This codes for CANSYSVSGTPYEQYF.

This rearrangement joins TRBV9 to TRBJ2-3; no reliable D call. This CDR3 is 13 amino acids long. V dropped 3 bases and J dropped 0 bases, with 5 bases sitting between them. Germline V CDR1 and CDR2: SGDLS, YYNGEE. CDR3 sequence (DNA): TGTGCCAGCAGCGGGTGGAGCACAGATACGCAGTATTTT. It codes for CASSGWSTDTQYF.

The chain recombines TRBV3-1 with TRBJ2-6; D might be TRBD2 (6 bases). Looked up from germline, CDR1 is LGHDT and CDR2 is YNNKEL (reference sequence). Trimming pared 3 bases from V and 0 bases from J, leaving 9 bases between. This CDR3 contains 16 residues. CDR3 loop: CASSHGGTSGANVLTF. CDR3 nucleotide sequence: TGTGCCAGCAGCCACGGCGGGACCTCTGGGGCCAACGTCCTGACTTTC.

This clonotype was detected only a few times. The rearrangement joins TRBV3-1 to TRBJ2-3; 9 positions match TRBD1. Germline V gives CDR1 LGHDT, CDR2 YNNKEL (reference sequence). This CDR3 is built from 15 residues. V gave up 3 bases and J gave up 5 bases; unmatched junction bases: 6. The CDR3 DNA reads TGTGCCAGCAGCCACCGGGACAGGGTTATAGATACGCAGTATTTT. It codes for CASSHRDRVIDTQYF.

V and J are TRBV20-1 and TRBJ2-5; 8 nucleotides line up with TRBD2. Germline V gene lookup returns CDR1 DFQATT and CDR2 SNEGSKA (reference sequence). After removal of 1 base from V and 5 bases from J, the junction contained 3 bases not matched to a gene. The CDR3 spans 13 residues. CDR3: CSARVAGMETQYF. In nucleotides, the CDR3 is TGCAGTGCTAGAGTAGCGGGAATGGAGACCCAGTACTTC.

The chain has TRBV6-5 and TRBJ1-2; the match to TRBD1 covers 7 bases. Germline-derived CDR1 and CDR2 are MNHEY and SVGAGI. The V gene end was trimmed by 6 bases and the J gene end by 10 bases; junction bases not matched to a gene: 8. CDR3 length: 12 amino acids. The CDR3 spells CASRQGLLDYTF. The CDR3 DNA follows: TGTGCCAGCAGACAGGGGTTGCTTGACTACACCTTC.

This clonotype was found a few times. This chain uses TRBV12-3 or TRBV12-4 with TRBJ1-5, with D unresolved. V was pared by 5 bases and J by 8 bases, with 10 bases between. The CDR3 is made up of 12 amino acids. This CDR3 is CASSLPAEPQHF. The CDR3 nucleotides are TGTGCCAGCAGTCTCCCCGCAGAGCCCCAGCATTTT.

In its sample, this clonotype was seen a few times. This CDR3 is CASSEGWTGRNQPQHF. The CDR3 nucleotides are TGTGCCAGCAGTGAAGGGTGGACAGGCCGCAATCAGCCCCAGCATTTT. The chain links TRBV6-1 to TRBJ1-5; 7 nucleotides match TRBD1. The V and J ends lost 1 base and 2 bases, in that order; junction bases with no gene match: 5. This CDR3 is 16 amino acids long. Germline V gene sequence: CDR1 MNHNS, CDR2 SASEGT.

The chain combines TRBV5-5 with TRBJ1-2, with D possibly being TRBD1 (5 bases). Trimming removed 6 bases from V and 8 bases from J, with 20 bases in between. This CDR3 spans 14 amino acids. Germline CDR1 reads SGHKS; CDR2 reads YYEKEE (reference sequence). The CDR3 sequence: CASTSVEGTSGYTF. The CDR3 DNA follows: TGTGCCAGCACCTCGGTAGAGGGGACCTCCGGCTACACCTTC.

This chain joins TRBV18 and TRBJ2-2; D unresolved. This CDR3 region has 12 residues. Germline-derived CDR1 and CDR2 are KGHSH and LQKENI. Trimming stripped 8 bases from V and 5 bases from J, with 9 bases between. CDR3 coding DNA: TGTGCCAGCATGTTGTATACCGGGGAGCTGTTTTTT. It yields the protein CASMLYTGELFF.

The chain uses TRBV4-2 and TRBJ2-1; 9 bases match TRBD2. V shed 2 bases and J 3 bases; nucleotides not matched to a gene: 5. The CDR3 contains 16 residues. Germline CDR1 and CDR2: LGHNA and YNFKEQ. CDR3 in DNA: TGTGCCAGCAGCCAACCAGCGGGAGGAGGCTACAATGAGCAGTTCTTC. It specifies CASSQPAGGGYNEQFF.

CDR3 sequence: CSAKRGQDSYEQYF. The CDR3 DNA reads TGCAGTGCTAAAAGAGGACAGGATTCCTACGAGCAGTACTTC. This sequence joins TRBV20-1 and TRBJ2-7, with TRBD1 matching 7 bases. The V gene's germline CDR1 is DFQATT and CDR2 SNEGSKA (reference sequence). CDR3 length: 14 residues. Germline trimming cut 4 bases from V and 1 base from J; bases unmatched to any gene: 7.

The chain employs TRBV6-1 and TRBJ1-4, with D perhaps matching TRBD1 (5 bases). Germline V gives CDR1 MNHNS, CDR2 SASEGT. The V and J ends lost 5 bases and 4 bases respectively, with 14 bases between them. The CDR3 loop spans 15 amino acids. The CDR3 region has the DNA TGTGCCAGCAGTACCGACAGCCCTTTTAATGAAAAACTGTTTTTT. Protein sequence: CASSTDSPFNEKLFF.

The V and J genes are TRBV13 and TRBJ2-5; D possibly corresponds to TRBD1 (5 bases). The germline gives CDR1 PRHDT, CDR2 FYEKMQ (reference sequence). The CDR3 is 18 residues long. The V gene lost 4 bases and the J gene lost 3 bases, with 24 bases spanning the gap. The CDR3 coding sequence is TGTGCCAGCAGCTCCCTAATAGGGGCCCTGGGGATCGAAGAGACCCAGTACTTC. This translates into CASSSLIGALGIEETQYF.

This clonotype was seen a few times. The chain employs TRBV7-9 and TRBJ1-5; D not certain. V was cut by 9 bases and J by 1 base, with 13 bases left in between. This CDR3 is 14 amino acids long. The germline CDR1 and CDR2 sequences are SEHNR and FQNEAQ (reference sequence). The CDR3 protein is CASARSGSNQPQHF. The CDR3, as DNA: TGTGCCAGTGCACGGTCGGGGAGCAATCAGCCCCAGCATTTT.

This clonotype was picked up many times. The rearrangement joins TRBV7-3 to TRBJ2-5, with D maybe TRBD2 (5 bases). V gave up 6 bases and J gave up 3 bases, with 17 bases separating them. Per germline, CDR1 SGHTA and CDR2 FQGTGA. The CDR3 is made up of 15 amino acids. Here the CDR3 reads CASSQRVGSEETQYF. The CDR3 bases are TGTGCCAGCAGTCAGAGGGTAGGGTCGGAAGAGACCCAGTACTTC.

This chain connects TRBV25-1 to TRBJ2-3, with D unresolved. The germline gives CDR1 MGHDK, CDR2 SYGVNS. The ends were cut back, 2 bases at V and 6 bases at J, with 12 bases in the middle. This CDR3 region has 14 residues. The CDR3 bases are TGTGCCAGCAGTGAAACGGCAGACCAGGATACGCAGTATTTT. It yields the protein CASSETADQDTQYF.

The V and J genes are TRBV20-1 and TRBJ2-3; tentative D call: TRBD1 (6 bases). The CDR3 sequence is 13 residues long. CDR1 and CDR2 (germline): DFQATT, SNEGSKA (reference sequence). With 6 bases removed from V and 3 bases from J, the gap between germline ends came to 13 bases. CDR3 DNA sequence: TGCAGTGCGACGCCCGGACAGACAGATACGCAGTATTTT. This codes for CSATPGQTDTQYF.

This clonotype occurred a few times. A much larger clone is a single base away; this may be a read error. In nucleotides, the CDR3 is TGTGCCGGCAGCCGACTAATTTCGAGCAATGAGCAGTTCTTC. Translated, it gives CAGSRLISSNEQFF. The V and J genes are TRBV11-2 and TRBJ2-1, with D perhaps TRBD2 (5 bases). The germline CDR1 and CDR2 sequences are SGHAT and FQNNGV. This CDR3 comprises 14 residues.

J is TRBJ2-1 and V is TRBV2; 10 bases line up with TRBD1. The germline V gene encodes CDR1 SNHLY and CDR2 FYNNEI. The CDR3 is 14 residues long. The V and J ends lost 6 bases and 4 bases, in that order; junction bases with no gene match: 3. This chain's CDR3 is CASRQGQGYNEQFF. CDR3 nucleotide sequence: TGTGCCAGCAGGCAGGGACAGGGGTACAATGAGCAGTTCTTC.